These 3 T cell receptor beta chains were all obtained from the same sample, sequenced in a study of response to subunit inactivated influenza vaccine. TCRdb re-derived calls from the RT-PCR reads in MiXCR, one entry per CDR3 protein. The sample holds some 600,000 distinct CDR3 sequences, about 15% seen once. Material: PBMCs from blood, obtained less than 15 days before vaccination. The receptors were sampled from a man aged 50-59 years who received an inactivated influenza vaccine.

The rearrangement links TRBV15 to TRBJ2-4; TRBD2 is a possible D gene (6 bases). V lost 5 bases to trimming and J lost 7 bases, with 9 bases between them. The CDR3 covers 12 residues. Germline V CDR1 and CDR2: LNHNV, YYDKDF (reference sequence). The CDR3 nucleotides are TGTGCCACCAGCTTACGGGGGAACATTCAGTACTTC. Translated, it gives CATSLRGNIQYF.

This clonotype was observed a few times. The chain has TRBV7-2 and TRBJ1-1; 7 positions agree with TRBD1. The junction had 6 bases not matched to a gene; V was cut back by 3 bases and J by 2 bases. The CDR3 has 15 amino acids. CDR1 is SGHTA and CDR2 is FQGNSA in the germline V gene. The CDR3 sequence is CASSFRGLDNTEAFF. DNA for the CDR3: TGTGCCAGCAGCTTTAGGGGGCTGGATAACACTGAAGCTTTCTTT. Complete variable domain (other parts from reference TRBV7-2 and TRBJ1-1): GAGVSQSPSNKVTEKGKDVELRCDPISGHTALYWYRQSLGQGLEFLIYFQGNSAPDKSGLPSDRFSAERTGGSVSTLTIQRTQQEDSAVYLCASSFRGLDNTEAFFGQGTRLTVV.

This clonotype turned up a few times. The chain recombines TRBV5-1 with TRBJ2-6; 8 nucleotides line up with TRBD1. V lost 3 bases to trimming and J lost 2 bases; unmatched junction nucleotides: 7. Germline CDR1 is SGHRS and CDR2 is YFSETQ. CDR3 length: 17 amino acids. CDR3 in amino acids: CASSSTGDRAGANVLTF. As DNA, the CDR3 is TGCGCCAGCAGCTCGACAGGGGATCGGGCTGGGGCCAACGTCCTGACTTTC.